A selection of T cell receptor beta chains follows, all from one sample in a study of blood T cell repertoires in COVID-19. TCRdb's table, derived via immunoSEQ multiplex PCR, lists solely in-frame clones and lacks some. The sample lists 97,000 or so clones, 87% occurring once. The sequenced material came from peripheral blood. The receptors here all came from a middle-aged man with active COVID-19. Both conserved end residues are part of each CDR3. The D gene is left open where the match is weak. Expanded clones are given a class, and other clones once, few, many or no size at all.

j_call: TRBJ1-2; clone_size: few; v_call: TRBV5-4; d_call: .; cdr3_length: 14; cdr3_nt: TGTGCCAGCAGCTTGGGGATAGGGGCTGAGGGCTACACCTTC; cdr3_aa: CASSLGIGAEGYTF
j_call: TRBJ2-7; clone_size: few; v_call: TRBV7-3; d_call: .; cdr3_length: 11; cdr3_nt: TGTGCCAGCAGCCGTTCCTACGAGCAGTACTTC; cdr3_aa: CASSRSYEQYF
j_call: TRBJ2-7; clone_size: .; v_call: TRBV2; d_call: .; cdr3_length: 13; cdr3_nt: TGTGCCAGCAGTTTTGCGACTATCTACGAGCAGTACTTC; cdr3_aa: CASSFATIYEQYF
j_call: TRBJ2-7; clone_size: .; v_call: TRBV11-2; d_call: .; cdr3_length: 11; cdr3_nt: TGTGCCAGCAGCCGGGACACCGAGCAGTACTTC; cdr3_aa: CASSRDTEQYF
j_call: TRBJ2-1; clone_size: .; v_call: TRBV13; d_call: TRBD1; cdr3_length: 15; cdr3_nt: TGTGCCAGCAGCTCCCGGGACAGGGGGCCTGGAGAGCAGTTCTTC; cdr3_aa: CASSSRDRGPGEQFF
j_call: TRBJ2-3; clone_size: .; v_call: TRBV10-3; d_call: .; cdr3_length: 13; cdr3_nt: TGTGCCAGCATGACAGACGGATCAGATACGCAGTATTTT; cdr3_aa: CASMTDGSDTQYF
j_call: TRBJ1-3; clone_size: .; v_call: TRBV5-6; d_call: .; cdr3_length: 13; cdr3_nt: TGTGCCAGCACCCTAAATCGGGGAAACACCATATATTTT; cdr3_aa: CASTLNRGNTIYF
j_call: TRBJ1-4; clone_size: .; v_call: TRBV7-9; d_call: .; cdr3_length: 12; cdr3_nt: TGTGCCAGCAGCCTCGTGGGCGAAAAACTGTTTTTT; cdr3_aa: CASSLVGEKLFF
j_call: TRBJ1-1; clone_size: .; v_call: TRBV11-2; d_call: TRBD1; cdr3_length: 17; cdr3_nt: TGTGCCAGCAGCCCCGGCTGGAGGGGGCGACGGGACACTGAAGCTTTCTTT; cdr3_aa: CASSPGWRGRRDTEAFF
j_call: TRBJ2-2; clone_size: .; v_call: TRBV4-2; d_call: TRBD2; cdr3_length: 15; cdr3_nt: TGTGCCAGCAGCCAGAAAAGCGGGGGAACCGGGGAGCTGTTTTTT; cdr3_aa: CASSQKSGGTGELFF
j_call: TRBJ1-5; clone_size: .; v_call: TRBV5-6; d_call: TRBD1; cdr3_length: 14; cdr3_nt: TGTGCCAGCAGCCTTTCAGGGGGACGGCAGCCCCAGCATTTT; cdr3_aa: CASSLSGGRQPQHF
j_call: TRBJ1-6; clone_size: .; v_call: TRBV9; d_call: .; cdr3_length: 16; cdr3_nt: TGTGCCAGCAGTCCCCTCAGGGTTCCCTATAATTCACCCCTCCACTTT; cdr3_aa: CASSPLRVPYNSPLHF
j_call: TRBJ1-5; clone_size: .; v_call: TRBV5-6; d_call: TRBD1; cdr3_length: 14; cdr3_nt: TGTGCCAGCAGCTTGAGGGGGCTTAGGCAGCCCCAGCATTTT; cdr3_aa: CASSLRGLRQPQHF
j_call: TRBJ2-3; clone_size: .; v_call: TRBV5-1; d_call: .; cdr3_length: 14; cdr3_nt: TGCGCCAGCAGCTTGACTGCGGACACAGATACGCAGTATTTT; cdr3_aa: CASSLTADTDTQYF
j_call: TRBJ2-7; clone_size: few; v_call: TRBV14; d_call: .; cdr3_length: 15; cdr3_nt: TGTGCCAGCAGCATCGGCGGCCCCGTTAGCTACGAGCAGTACTTC; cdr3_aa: CASSIGGPVSYEQYF
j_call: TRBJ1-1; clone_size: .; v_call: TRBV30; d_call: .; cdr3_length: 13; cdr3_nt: TGTGCCTACGCAACGGGGCGGGGCACTGAAGCTTTCTTT; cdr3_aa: CAYATGRGTEAFF
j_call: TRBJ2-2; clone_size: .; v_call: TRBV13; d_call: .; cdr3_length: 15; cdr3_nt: TGTGCCAGCAGCTGGAGGGGACTCGGACCCGGGGAGCTGTTTTTT; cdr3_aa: CASSWRGLGPGELFF
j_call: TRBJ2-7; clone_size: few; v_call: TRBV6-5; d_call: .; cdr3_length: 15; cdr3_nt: TGTGCCAGCAGTTACCGTTCCGGGACAATGTACGAGCAGTACTTC; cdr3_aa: CASSYRSGTMYEQYF
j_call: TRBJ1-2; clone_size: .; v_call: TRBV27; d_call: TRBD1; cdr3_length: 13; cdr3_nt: TGTGCCAGCAGTAGACAGGGTGGGGGGGGCTACACCTTC; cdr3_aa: CASSRQGGGGYTF
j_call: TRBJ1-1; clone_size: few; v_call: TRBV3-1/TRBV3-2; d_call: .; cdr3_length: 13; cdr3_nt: TGTGCCAGCAGCCTCGGGGTCAACACTGAAGCTTTCTTT; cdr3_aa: CASSLGVNTEAFF
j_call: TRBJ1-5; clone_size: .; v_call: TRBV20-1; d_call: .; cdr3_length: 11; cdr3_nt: TGCAGTGCTCTCCGGGACACCTTCCAGCATTTT; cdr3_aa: CSALRDTFQHF
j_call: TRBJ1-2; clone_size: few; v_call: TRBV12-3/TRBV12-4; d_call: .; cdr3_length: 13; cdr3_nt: TGTGCCAGCAATCCAGGGTCTAACTATGGCTACACCTTC; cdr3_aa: CASNPGSNYGYTF
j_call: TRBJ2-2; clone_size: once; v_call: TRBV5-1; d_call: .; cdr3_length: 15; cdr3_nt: TGCGCCAGCAGCTTGGTACCCCCCTACGCCGGGGAGCTGTTTTTT; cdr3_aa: CASSLVPPYAGELFF
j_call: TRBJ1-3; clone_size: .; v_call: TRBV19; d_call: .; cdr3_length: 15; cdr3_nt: TGTGCCAGTAGTATGAAGCGGGACGGATTAAACACCATATATTTT; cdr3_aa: CASSMKRDGLNTIYF
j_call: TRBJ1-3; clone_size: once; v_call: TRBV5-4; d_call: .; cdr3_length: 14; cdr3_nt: TGTGCCAGCAGCCGAGAGAGAGCTATGGTCACCATATATTTT; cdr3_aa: CASSRERAMVTIYF
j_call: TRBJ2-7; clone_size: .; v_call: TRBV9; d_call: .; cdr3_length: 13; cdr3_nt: TGTGCCAGCAGCCTAACACAGGGTTACGAGCAGTACTTC; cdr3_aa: CASSLTQGYEQYF
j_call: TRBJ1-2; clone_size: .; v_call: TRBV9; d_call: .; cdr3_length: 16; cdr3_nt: TGTGCCAGCAGCGAGCCTTTCAGGGGTAAAAACTATGGCTACACCTTC; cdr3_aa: CASSEPFRGKNYGYTF
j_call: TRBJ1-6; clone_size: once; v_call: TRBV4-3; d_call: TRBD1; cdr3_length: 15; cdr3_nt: TGCGCCAGCAGCCAGGGACAGGCCTATAATTCACCCCTCCACTTT; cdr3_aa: CASSQGQAYNSPLHF
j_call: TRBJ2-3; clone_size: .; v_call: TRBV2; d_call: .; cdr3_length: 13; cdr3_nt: TGTGCCAGCAGGATCGGTCTCACAGATACGCAGTATTTT; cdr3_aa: CASRIGLTDTQYF
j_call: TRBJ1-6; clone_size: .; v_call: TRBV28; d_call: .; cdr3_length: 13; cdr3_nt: TGTGCCGGGGGGGGCTCCTATAATTCACCCCTCCACTTT; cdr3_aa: CAGGGSYNSPLHF
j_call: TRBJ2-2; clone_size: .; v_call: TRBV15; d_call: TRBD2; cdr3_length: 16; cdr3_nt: TGTGCCACCAGCCCGGGACTAGCGGGGGGAACCGGGGAGCTGTTTTTT; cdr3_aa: CATSPGLAGGTGELFF
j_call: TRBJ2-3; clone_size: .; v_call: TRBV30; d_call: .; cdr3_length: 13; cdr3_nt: TGTGCCTGGACTAGGGACTTCACAGATACGCAGTATTTT; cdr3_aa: CAWTRDFTDTQYF
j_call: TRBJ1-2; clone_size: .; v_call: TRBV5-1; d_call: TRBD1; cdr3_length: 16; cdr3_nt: TGCGCCAGCAGCTTAGTCCCGACACAGGGGGACTATGGCTACACCTTC; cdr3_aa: CASSLVPTQGDYGYTF
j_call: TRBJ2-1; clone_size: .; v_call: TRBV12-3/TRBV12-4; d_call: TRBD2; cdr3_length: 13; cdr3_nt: TGTGCCAGCAGTTTGGGAGGGCGGGATGAGCAGTTCTTC; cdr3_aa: CASSLGGRDEQFF
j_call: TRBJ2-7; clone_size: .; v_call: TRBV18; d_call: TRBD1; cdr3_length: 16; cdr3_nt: TGTGCCAGCTCACCACTCCGGACAGGAAATAGTAACGAGCAGTACTTC; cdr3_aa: CASSPLRTGNSNEQYF
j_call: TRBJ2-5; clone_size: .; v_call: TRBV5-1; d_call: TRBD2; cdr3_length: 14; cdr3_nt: TGCGCCAGCAGCTTCGGCGGGGGGGGAGAGACCCAGTACTTC; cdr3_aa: CASSFGGGGETQYF